One TCR beta chain is described in this entry. These data come from a study of blood T cell repertoires in COVID-19. Study-level information: Material from acute and convalescent COVID-19 was sourced from the United States, Italy and Spain.

This CDR3 has 17 amino acids. Between the trimmed V and J ends, which lost 5 bases and 0 bases, there was a span of 17 bases. Germline assignment: CDR1 SEHNR and CDR2 FQNEAQ (reference sequence). The participants were between about 18 and 90 years old and came from under 25 US areas. The recovered donors of Cohort 3 showed two negative PCRs, clearance, or symptom resolution. Assay used: immunoSEQ multiplex PCR; TCRdb lists only in-frame clones, some missing. The sample contains a few hundred thousand clones, 65% to 85% of which appear only once. The chain employs TRBV7-9 and TRBJ1-3; no reliable D call. This TCR was recovered from a man aged 50 to 60 who had recovered from COVID-19. Sequencing was done on a sample of PBMCs or T cells enriched from blood (not recorded which). CDR3 sequence reads: CASSPQGGQSSGNTIYF. DNA for the CDR3: TGTGCCAGCAGCCCCCAAGGTGGGCAGTCCTCTGGAAACACCATATATTTT.